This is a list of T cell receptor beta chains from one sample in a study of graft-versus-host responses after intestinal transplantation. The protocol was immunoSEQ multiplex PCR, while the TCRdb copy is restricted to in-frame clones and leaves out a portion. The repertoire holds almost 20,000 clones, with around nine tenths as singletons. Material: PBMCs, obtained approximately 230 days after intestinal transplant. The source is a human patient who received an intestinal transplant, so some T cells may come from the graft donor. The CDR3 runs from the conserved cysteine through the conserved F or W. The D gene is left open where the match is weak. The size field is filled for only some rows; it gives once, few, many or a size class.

TGTGCCAGCAGCATCTGGACTTCAGAGACCCAGTACTTC	CASSIWTSETQYF	NA	NA	13	TRBJ2-5	TRBV5-4
TGTGCCAGCAGTTCCGGACAGGGTGTGAACACTGAAGCTTTCTTT	CASSSGQGVNTEAFF	NA	TRBD1	15	TRBJ1-1	TRBV27
TGCGCCAGCAGCTTTGAAGAGACCCAGTACTTC	CASSFEETQYF	NA	NA	11	TRBJ2-5	TRBV5-1
TGTGCCAGCAGTGAACTCTTAACGGCGGTAGCCAAAAACATTCAGTACTTC	CASSELLTAVAKNIQYF	once	NA	17	TRBJ2-4	TRBV25-1
TGCGCCAGCAGCTTGGTAGGGACCCCCGATGGGGCTTTCTTT	CASSLVGTPDGAFF	NA	NA	14	TRBJ1-1	TRBV5-1
TGTGCCAGCAGCAAATATAATGAGGGAACAGATACGCAGTATTTT	CASSKYNEGTDTQYF	NA	NA	15	TRBJ2-3	TRBV4-2
TGTGCCAGCAGATATAAAGAGCTAGATGGCTACACCTTC	CASRYKELDGYTF	NA	NA	13	TRBJ1-2	TRBV11-2
TGTGCCAGCAGCTTGGTGCTGGGAGGGGGCTACTACGAGCAGTACTTC	CASSLVLGGGYYEQYF	NA	NA	16	TRBJ2-7	TRBV5-6
TGTGCCAGCAGTGAGCCCCGTCGGGGGGAGACCCAGTACTTC	CASSEPRRGETQYF	NA	NA	14	TRBJ2-5	TRBV2
TGTGCCAGCAGCCCCCAGGGAAACTCCACAGATACGCAGTATTTT	CASSPQGNSTDTQYF	NA	NA	15	TRBJ2-3	TRBV5-5
TGTGCCAGCAGTTATCAACCGGGACTAGCACTGGGAAATGAGCAGTTCTTC	CASSYQPGLALGNEQFF	NA	TRBD2	17	TRBJ2-1	TRBV2
TGCGCCAGCAGCCAAGAGGGCGGGGGGGCTTACAATGAGCAGTTCTTC	CASSQEGGGAYNEQFF	NA	TRBD2	16	TRBJ2-1	TRBV4-1
TGCGCCAGCAGCCAACCCGAGGGTTCTGGGGCCAACGTCCTGACTTTC	CASSQPEGSGANVLTF	few	NA	16	TRBJ2-6	TRBV4-1
TGTGCCAGCAGACAGACCCAGTACTTC	CASRQTQYF	NA	NA	9	TRBJ2-5	TRBV6-6
TGTGCCAGCAGCGAACCCGGAATGAACACTGAAGCTTTCTTT	CASSEPGMNTEAFF	NA	NA	14	TRBJ1-1	TRBV6-1
TGTGCCAGCAGCTTAGCGTACCCAGGGTGGGACACTGAAGCTTTCTTT	CASSLAYPGWDTEAFF	NA	NA	16	TRBJ1-1	TRBV7-8
TGTGCCAGCAGTGAAGGGAGGGATGAGCAGTTCTTC	CASSEGRDEQFF	NA	TRBD2	12	TRBJ2-1	TRBV6-5
TGTGCCAGCCTTTCTGGGACAGGGATCGTTTATAATTCACCCCTCCACTTT	CASLSGTGIVYNSPLHF	NA	TRBD1	17	TRBJ1-6	TRBV2
TGTGCCACCTCAATCATGAATCAGCCCCAGCATTTT	CATSIMNQPQHF	NA	NA	12	TRBJ1-5	TRBV6-1
TGTGCCAGTAGTGCCCGACTAGCGGGGGGCACAGATACGCAGTATTTT	CASSARLAGGTDTQYF	NA	TRBD2	16	TRBJ2-3	TRBV19
TGTGCCAGCAGCCCACTGACTAGCGGGGGGGAAGCAGATACGCAGTATTTT	CASSPLTSGGEADTQYF	NA	TRBD2	17	TRBJ2-3	TRBV4-2
TGTGCCAGTAGTATTAAGTTAGCCTACGAGCAGTACTTC	CASSIKLAYEQYF	NA	NA	13	TRBJ2-7	TRBV19
TGTGCCTGGATCCATCCTCAGACAGGGGGCACAGCTTTCTTT	CAWIHPQTGGTAFF	NA	TRBD1	14	TRBJ1-1	TRBV30
TGTGCCAGCTCATGGGCGGGGGGAACCACAGATACGCAGTATTTT	CASSWAGGTTDTQYF	NA	TRBD2	15	TRBJ2-3	TRBV18
TGTGCCAGCAGCGACAGCGACGGATACGTGGGGACAGCTAACTACGAGCAGTACTTC	CASSDSDGYVGTANYEQYF	NA	TRBD1	19	TRBJ2-7	TRBV7-9
TGTGCTAGTGGTTTGCCTACGGAATCCCGGGACGGACAAGAGACCCAGTACTTC	CASGLPTESRDGQETQYF	NA	NA	18	TRBJ2-5	TRBV12-5
TGTGCCAGCAGCACTGAGATGTCGTACGAGCAGTACTTC	CASSTEMSYEQYF	NA	NA	13	TRBJ2-7	TRBV7-9
TGTGCCAGCAGTAAGCAGGGATCTGGGGGCTACACCTTC	CASSKQGSGGYTF	NA	NA	13	TRBJ1-2	TRBV27
TGTGCCAGTAGTATAATGGGCCCTTCTAACTATGGCTACACCTTC	CASSIMGPSNYGYTF	once	NA	15	TRBJ1-2	TRBV19
TGTGCCCATCAGGGGGGCGACAATCAGCCCCAGCATTTT	CAHQGGDNQPQHF	NA	TRBD1	13	TRBJ1-5	TRBV10-3
TGTGCCAGCAGCCTCACTCGAGGGTGGTCCGGTGACACTGAAGCTTTCTTT	CASSLTRGWSGDTEAFF	NA	NA	17	TRBJ1-1	TRBV12-1
TGTGCCAGCAGTGAGGGTGGAAATGCTGGCTACACCTTC	CASSEGGNAGYTF	NA	NA	13	TRBJ1-2	TRBV6-5
TGTGCCAGTAGCGGATCTACGGGGTGGGACAGAGCTAACTATGGCTACACCTTC	CASSGSTGWDRANYGYTF	NA	TRBD1	18	TRBJ1-2	TRBV19
TGTGCCAGCATTTTTAAGGGCGGGGAGCTGTTTTTT	CASIFKGGELFF	NA	NA	12	TRBJ2-2	TRBV6-1
TGTGCCAGTAATCCGACAGGATACTATGGCTACACCTTC	CASNPTGYYGYTF	once	NA	13	TRBJ1-2	TRBV19
TGTGCCAGCAGCCTCACGGAATGGGGACTAGCGGGGGGCCGTCGGAGCGCAGATACGCAGTATTTT	CASSLTEWGLAGGRRSADTQYF	NA	TRBD2	22	TRBJ2-3	TRBV13
TGTGCCAGCAGCTTAGTTCTTGGGACAGGGGCGACCCAGTACTTC	CASSLVLGTGATQYF	NA	TRBD1	15	TRBJ2-5	TRBV7-6
TGTGCCAGCACGGATATCCATAGGCCCCAGCATTTT	CASTDIHRPQHF	NA	NA	12	TRBJ1-5	TRBV6-4
TGTGCCAGCAGTGATGACAGGGGGGACATTCAGTACTTC	CASSDDRGDIQYF	NA	TRBD1	13	TRBJ2-4	TRBV6-1
TGTGCCAGTAGTACCGGAGGACCGAGCTCCTACAATGAGCAGTTCTTC	CASSTGGPSSYNEQFF	NA	NA	16	TRBJ2-1	TRBV19
TGTGCCAGTAGTACCGGACAGGGTGCCTACGAGCAGTACTTC	CASSTGQGAYEQYF	NA	TRBD1	14	TRBJ2-7	TRBV19